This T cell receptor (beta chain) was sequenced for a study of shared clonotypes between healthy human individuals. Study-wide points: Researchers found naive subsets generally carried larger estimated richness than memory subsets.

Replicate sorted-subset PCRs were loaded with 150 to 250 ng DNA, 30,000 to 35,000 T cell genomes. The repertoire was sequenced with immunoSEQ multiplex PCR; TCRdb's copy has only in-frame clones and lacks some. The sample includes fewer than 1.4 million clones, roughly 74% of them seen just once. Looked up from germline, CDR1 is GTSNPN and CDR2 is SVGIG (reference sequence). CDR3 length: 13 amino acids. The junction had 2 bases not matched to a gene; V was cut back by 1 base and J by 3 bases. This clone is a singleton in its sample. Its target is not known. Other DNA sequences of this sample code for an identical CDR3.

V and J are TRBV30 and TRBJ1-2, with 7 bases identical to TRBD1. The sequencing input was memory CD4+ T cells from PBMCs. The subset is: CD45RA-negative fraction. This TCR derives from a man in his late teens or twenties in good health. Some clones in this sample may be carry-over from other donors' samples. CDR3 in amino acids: CAWSGQGDYGYTF. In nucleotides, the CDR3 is TGTGCCTGGAGTGGACAGGGCGACTATGGCTACACCTTC.